These 8 T cell receptor beta chains share one sample of origin, sequenced in a study of circulating and synovial CD4+ cells in juvenile arthritis. Data came from immunoSEQ multiplex PCR; TCRdb stores just in-frame clones and leaves some out. The table has 39,000 or so clones, 85% to 95% seen once. Input material: CD4+ T cells from blood. These TCRs come from a human donor with juvenile idiopathic arthritis.

The rearrangement joins TRBV6-5 to TRBJ2-3; perhaps TRBD2 as D (7 bases). The germline V gene has CDR1 MNHEY and CDR2 SVGAGI. The CDR3 length is 15 residues. Deletions cut 5 bases from V and 2 bases from J, with 14 bases between. The CDR3 spells CASSRREGDTDTQYF. As DNA, the CDR3 is TGTGCCAGCAGTCGTAGGGAGGGGGACACAGATACGCAGTATTTT.

This sequence joins TRBV19 and TRBJ1-2, with D possibly TRBD1 on 6 matching bases. The CDR3 sequence is 13 residues long. Per the germline V gene, CDR1 is LNHDA and CDR2 is SQIVND (reference sequence). V was shortened by 5 bases and J by 4 bases, with 11 bases between the two germline ends. CDR3 protein: CASSPTGIYGYTF. Written as DNA, the CDR3 is TGTGCCAGTAGTCCCACAGGGATCTATGGCTACACCTTC.

This chain uses TRBV4-1 with TRBJ1-2; the match to TRBD1 covers 7 bases. The V and J ends lost 3 bases and 2 bases, in that order; junction bases with no gene match: 12. Germline lookup yields CDR1 MGHRA and CDR2 YSYEKL. CDR3 length: 17 residues. The CDR3 nucleotides read TGCGCCAGCAGCCATCCAACCGCAGGGGGGTCAAACTATGGCTACACCTTC. Translating gives CASSHPTAGGSNYGYTF.

The V and J genes are TRBV10-3 and TRBJ2-3; the D gene is possibly TRBD1 (6 bases). The ends were cut back, 5 bases at V and 0 bases at J, with 9 bases in the middle. The CDR3 consists of 14 residues. The V gene's germline CDR1 is ENHRY and CDR2 SYGVKD. DNA of the CDR3: TGTGCCATCAGTATCAGGGGCAGCACAGATACGCAGTATTTT. This gives the protein CAISIRGSTDTQYF.

The genes are TRBV28 and TRBJ2-7, with D maybe TRBD1 (5 bases). The CDR3 is 14 residues long. Trimming took 4 bases from V and 1 from J, leaving 11 bases between them. The germline V gene encodes CDR1 MDHEN and CDR2 SYDVKM. CDR3 protein: CASSWGRASYEQYF. The CDR3 nucleotides read TGTGCCAGCAGTTGGGGCAGGGCTTCCTACGAGCAGTACTTC.

V usage is TRBV7-9 and J usage is TRBJ1-1, with TRBD1 matching over 7 bases. The V and J ends lost 1 base and 3 bases, in that order; junction bases with no gene match: 11. Germline V CDR1 and CDR2: SEHNR, FQNEAQ (reference sequence). This CDR3 has 17 amino acids. CDR3 sequence: CASSLDGDRGPDTEAFF. For the CDR3, the DNA is TGTGCCAGCAGCTTAGATGGGGACAGAGGTCCGGACACTGAAGCTTTCTTT.

The rearrangement links TRBV18 to TRBJ1-3; D ambiguous. This CDR3 has 16 residues. Germline CDR1 KGHSH, CDR2 LQKENI. Between the trimmed V and J ends, which lost 2 bases and 2 bases, there was a span of 13 bases. CDR3 DNA: TGTGCCAGCTCACCAAACCATCCGAGTACTGGAAACACCATATATTTT. Translated, it gives CASSPNHPSTGNTIYF.

The V gene is TRBV29-1, the J gene TRBJ2-3, with a weak D call TRBD2 (5 bases). The germline V gene has CDR1 SQVTM and CDR2 ANQGSEA. V lost 2 bases, J lost 2 bases, and 11 bases lay in between. CDR3 length: 14 amino acids. The CDR3: CSVESPSLTDTQYF. The DNA of the CDR3 is TGCAGCGTTGAATCTCCTAGCCTCACAGATACGCAGTATTTT.